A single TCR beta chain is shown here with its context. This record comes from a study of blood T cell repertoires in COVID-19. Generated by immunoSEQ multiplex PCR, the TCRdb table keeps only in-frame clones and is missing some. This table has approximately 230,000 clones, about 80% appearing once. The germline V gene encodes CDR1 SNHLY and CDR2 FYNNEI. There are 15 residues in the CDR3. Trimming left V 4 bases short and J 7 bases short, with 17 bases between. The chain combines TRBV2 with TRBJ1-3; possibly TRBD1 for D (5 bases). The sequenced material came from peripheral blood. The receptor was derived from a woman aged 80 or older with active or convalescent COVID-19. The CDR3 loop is CASSVTGGDGNTIYF. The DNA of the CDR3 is TGTGCCAGCAGTGTAACCGGCGGGGACGGGAACACCATATATTTT. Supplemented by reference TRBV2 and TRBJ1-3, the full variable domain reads EPEVTQTPSHQVTQMGQEVILRCVPISNHLYFYWYRQILGQKVEFLVSFYNNEISEKSEIFDDQFSVERPDGSNFTLKIRSTKLEDSAMYFCASSVTGGDGNTIYFGEGSWLTVV.